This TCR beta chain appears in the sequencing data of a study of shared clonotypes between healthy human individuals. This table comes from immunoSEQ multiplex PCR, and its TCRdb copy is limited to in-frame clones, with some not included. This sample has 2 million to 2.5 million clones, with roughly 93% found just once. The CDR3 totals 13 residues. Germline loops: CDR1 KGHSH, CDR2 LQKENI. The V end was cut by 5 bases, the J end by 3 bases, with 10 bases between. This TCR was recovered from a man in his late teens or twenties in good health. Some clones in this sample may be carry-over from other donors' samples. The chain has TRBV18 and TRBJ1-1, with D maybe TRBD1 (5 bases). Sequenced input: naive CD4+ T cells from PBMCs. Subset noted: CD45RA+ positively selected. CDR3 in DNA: TGTGCCAGCTCAAGGTGGGGGGACACTGAAGCTTTCTTT. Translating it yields CASSRWGDTEAFF.